This TCR beta chain is from a study of blood T cells in healthy people across ages. From germline, CDR1 is ENHRY and CDR2 SYGVKD. V was pared by 0 bases and J by 2 bases, with 11 bases between. This CDR3 has 16 residues. Combining a sample-barcoded 5' primer with a J-beta primer mix, a second PCR ran for about 7 to 12 cycles. A 12-random-nucleotide template-switch adaptor tagged each cDNA molecule. MiXCR, applied by TCRdb to the 5' RACE reads, yields one record per CDR3 protein. The table shows some 1.7 million distinct CDR3 sequences, with 25% to 30% occurring only once. This clonotype was seen more than once but under ten times.

V is TRBV10-3 and J is TRBJ1-5; a possible D gene is TRBD1 (6 bases). Sequencing was performed on blood. The TCR originated in a woman in her twenties or thirties in good health. The CDR3 DNA follows: TGTGCCATCAGTGAGTCAGCATGGACAGGCAATCAGCCCCAGCATTTT. This sequence encodes CAISESAWTGNQPQHF.